The T cell receptor beta chain described here comes from a study of OX40 agonist ivuxolimab in advanced cancers. This CDR3 is built from 16 residues. Germline V lookup: CDR1 SGHNT, CDR2 YYREEE (reference sequence). V gave up 1 base and J gave up 6 bases, with 16 bases separating them. TCRdb keeps only in-frame clones here, not all; method: immunoSEQ multiplex PCR. Of about 84,000 clones in the sample, about nine tenths were seen once. The sequencing here drew on CD4+ or CD8+ T cells sorted from blood, taken in a trial of the OX40 agonist ivuxolimab. The chain uses TRBV5-4 and TRBJ2-2, with D perhaps matching TRBD1 (6 bases). The sequence came from an adult with an advanced solid tumor such as melanoma, head and neck, liver or kidney cancer. CDR3 residues: CASSLRQGQGAGELFF. CDR3 nucleotides: TGTGCCAGCAGCTTGCGCCAGGGGCAAGGGGCCGGGGAGCTGTTTTTT.